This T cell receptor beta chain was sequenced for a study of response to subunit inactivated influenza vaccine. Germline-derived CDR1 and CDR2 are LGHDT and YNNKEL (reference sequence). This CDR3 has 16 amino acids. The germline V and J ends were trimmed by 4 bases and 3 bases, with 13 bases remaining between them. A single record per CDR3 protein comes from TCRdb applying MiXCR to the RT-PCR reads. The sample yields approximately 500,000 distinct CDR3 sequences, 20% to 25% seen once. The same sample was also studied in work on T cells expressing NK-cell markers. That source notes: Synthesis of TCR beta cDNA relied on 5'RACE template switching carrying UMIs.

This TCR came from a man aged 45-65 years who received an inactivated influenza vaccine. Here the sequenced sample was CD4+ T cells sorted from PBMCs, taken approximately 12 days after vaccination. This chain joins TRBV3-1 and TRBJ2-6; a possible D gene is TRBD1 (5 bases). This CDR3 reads CASSPNIGVGANVLTF. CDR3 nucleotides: TGTGCCAGCAGCCCTAACATAGGGGTTGGGGCCAACGTCCTGACTTTC.